The next 20 T cell receptor beta chains were all read from a single sample in a study of CD8+ T cells in alopecia areata. TCR sequencing used cDNA made by reverse transcription of extracted RNA. The repertoire was sequenced with immunoSEQ multiplex PCR; TCRdb's copy has only in-frame clones and lacks some. Found here are about 180,000 clones, 51% of them singletons; the top ten hold 10%. Specified treatment: oral pan-JAK inhibitor, 5-10 mg twice daily. Sequencing used CD8+ T cells sorted from blood, obtained between weeks 51 and 54, from a patient treated with tofacitinib. The receptors here all came from a human donor with alopecia areata.

The chain employs TRBV29-1 and TRBJ2-2, with a possible D match to TRBD1 (5 bases). The CDR3 contains 11 residues. Germline CDR1 SQVTM, CDR2 ANQGSEA. Between the trimmed V and J ends, which lost 6 bases and 8 bases, there was a span of 10 bases. This CDR3 is CSVLRTGELFF. The CDR3, as DNA: TGCAGCGTACTCAGGACAGGGGAGCTGTTTTTT.

The chain has TRBV30 and TRBJ1-2, with D maybe TRBD1 (6 bases). V lost 2 bases to trimming and J lost 4 bases, with 14 bases between them. CDR3 length: 14 amino acids. Germline V gene data show CDR1 as GTSNPN and CDR2 as SVGIG (reference sequence). CDR3 region: CAWSRVGTIYGYTF. CDR3 bases: TGTGCCTGGAGTAGAGTAGGGACAATCTATGGCTACACCTTC.

The chain combines TRBV6-5 with TRBJ2-5; D might be TRBD2 (6 bases). The V end was cut by 8 bases, the J end by 2 bases, with 18 bases between. The length of the CDR3 is 15 residues. Germline V gene lookup returns CDR1 MNHEY and CDR2 SVGAGI. The CDR3 DNA is TGTGCCAGCCAAACTATCCGTCGGGGGCAAGAGACCCAGTACTTC. This translates into CASQTIRRGQETQYF.

This clone showed up just once. This chain connects TRBV6-1 to TRBJ2-3; no firm D call. The V end was cut by 6 bases, the J end by 6 bases, with 7 bases between. Germline lookup yields CDR1 MNHNS and CDR2 SASEGT. The CDR3 runs to 11 residues. The CDR3 sequence: CASRRKDTQYF. The CDR3 DNA follows: TGTGCCAGCAGGAGAAAGGATACGCAGTATTTT.

This clone has just a few counts. The chain links TRBV7-9 to TRBJ2-5; a possible D gene is TRBD1 (5 bases). V lost 3 bases to trimming and J lost 2 bases, with 13 bases between them. The CDR3 loop spans 15 amino acids. Germline V CDR1 and CDR2: SEHNR, FQNEAQ (reference sequence). CDR3 in DNA: TGTGCCAGCAGCTTTTTCCCCAGACAGCAAGAGACCCAGTACTTC. It is translated as CASSFFPRQQETQYF.

The J gene is TRBJ2-7, the V gene TRBV13; D might be TRBD1 (6 bases). The V and J ends lost 1 base and 2 bases respectively, with 9 bases between them. Germline V gene sequence: CDR1 PRHDT, CDR2 FYEKMQ (reference sequence). This CDR3 has 14 residues. CDR3 sequence reads: CASSLEGGPYEQYF. The CDR3 region has the DNA TGTGCCAGCAGCTTAGAAGGGGGTCCCTACGAGCAGTACTTC.

This rearrangement joins TRBV6-5 to TRBJ2-7, with D perhaps TRBD1 (5 bases). The CDR3 runs to 13 residues. Germline V gene data show CDR1 as MNHEY and CDR2 as SVGAGI. The V gene lost 4 bases and the J gene lost 3 bases, with 10 bases spanning the gap. The CDR3 sequence is CASSSLDSYEQYF. The CDR3 DNA follows: TGTGCCAGCAGTTCCCTTGACAGCTACGAGCAGTACTTC.

V is TRBV10-3 and J is TRBJ1-2; D may be TRBD1 (6 bases). CDR1 is ENHRY and CDR2 is SYGVKD in the germline V gene. Between the trimmed V and J ends, which lost 3 bases and 8 bases, there was a span of 19 bases. The CDR3 contains 15 residues. CDR3 coding DNA: TGTGCCATCAGTGACCTCAACTTCTGGACAGAGGGCTACACCTTC. This sequence encodes CAISDLNFWTEGYTF.

This clone was counted between two and nine times. The V and J genes are TRBV29-1 and TRBJ1-1; D perhaps matches TRBD1 (6 bases). Germline CDR1 reads SQVTM; CDR2 reads ANQGSEA. The CDR3 length is 14 residues. Trimming shortened V by 7 bases and J by 0 bases, and 15 bases separated the two germline ends. The CDR3 reads CSAHRDGMNTEAFF. The CDR3 DNA reads as TGCAGCGCCCACAGGGACGGTATGAACACTGAAGCTTTCTTT. Full variable domain (missing parts from reference TRBV29-1 and TRBJ1-1): SAVISQKPSRDICQRGTSLTIQCQVDSQVTMMFWYRQQPGQSLTLIATANQGSEATYESGFVIDKFPISRPNLTFSTLTVSNMSPEDSSIYLCSAHRDGMNTEAFFGQGTRLTVV.

The chain is built from TRBV7-3 and TRBJ1-1, with D possibly matching TRBD1 (6 bases). V was clipped by 3 bases and J by 1 base, with 9 bases between them. This CDR3 has 14 residues. In germline, CDR1 is SGHTA, CDR2 FQGTGA. The CDR3 nucleotides are TGTGCCAGCAGCTTGGGACACCCGAACACTGAAGCTTTCTTT. Encoded protein: CASSLGHPNTEAFF.

This chain joins TRBV30 and TRBJ2-1, with D tentatively TRBD1 or TRBD2 (5 bases each). Trimming left V 5 bases short and J 2 bases short, with 16 bases between. CDR1 GTSNPN and CDR2 SVGIG come from the germline V gene (reference sequence). The CDR3 has 15 residues. In DNA form, the CDR3 reads TGTGCCTGGGGGGGAGTAGAGGAGGCCTACAATGAGCAGTTCTTC. Protein sequence: CAWGGVEEAYNEQFF.

The chain couples TRBV5-1 to TRBJ1-2; D not resolved. The CDR3 contains 13 residues. The ends were cut back, 2 bases at V and 2 bases at J, with 7 bases in the middle. Germline V gene data show CDR1 as SGHRS and CDR2 as YFSETQ. This CDR3 is CASSFQWNYGYTF. In DNA, the CDR3 is TGCGCCAGCAGCTTCCAGTGGAACTATGGCTACACCTTC.

This clone was seen more than once but under ten times. The V call is TRBV7-9, the J call TRBJ2-1; D assignment may be TRBD1 or TRBD2 (5 bases each). The V end lost 5 bases, the J end lost 6 bases, and 26 bases lay between the germline ends. Germline CDR1 SEHNR, CDR2 FQNEAQ (reference sequence). The CDR3 is made up of 18 amino acids. The CDR3 DNA follows: TGTGCCAGCAGCGGCGTAATCGGGACGGTCGATAGGGGCAATGAGCAGTTCTTC. As protein: CASSGVIGTVDRGNEQFF.

The rearrangement links TRBV6-1 to TRBJ2-1; 8 bases fit TRBD2. The CDR3 has 15 amino acids. The junction had 3 bases not matched to a gene; V was cut back by 5 bases and J by 0 bases. Germline V CDR1 and CDR2: MNHNS, SASEGT. The CDR3 spells CASSSSGGSYNEQFF. In DNA form, the CDR3 reads TGTGCCAGCAGTTCGAGCGGGGGCTCCTACAATGAGCAGTTCTTC.

This clone has a handful of counts. V usage is TRBV27 and J usage is TRBJ2-7, with 7 bases lining up with TRBD1. J gave up 6 bases and V 2 bases, and 13 bases lay outside the gene matches. CDR3 length: 16 amino acids. The germline V gene has CDR1 MNHEY and CDR2 SMNVEV (reference sequence). The CDR3 spells CASSLPPGTDPREQYF. The CDR3 coding sequence is TGTGCCAGCAGTTTACCTCCCGGGACAGACCCCCGCGAGCAGTACTTC.

The chain joins TRBV4-2 to TRBJ1-1; D gene unclear. The V and J ends lost 3 bases and 6 bases respectively, with 17 bases between them. Germline assignment: CDR1 LGHNA and CDR2 YNFKEQ. CDR3 length: 15 residues. CDR3 sequence (DNA): TGTGCCAGCAGCCAGCCCTACAGCGAGTCCCCTGAAGCTTTCTTT. This sequence encodes CASSQPYSESPEAFF.

The chain is built from TRBV29-1 and TRBJ2-3; 10 nucleotides align to TRBD2. CDR3 size: 13 residues. V trimming: 7 bases; J trimming: 3 bases; junction bases outside the gene matches: 4. Germline V gene sequence: CDR1 SQVTM, CDR2 ANQGSEA. CDR3 protein: CSGQLAGTDTQYF. CDR3 DNA: TGCAGCGGCCAACTAGCGGGGACAGATACGCAGTATTTT.

The chain combines TRBV4-1 with TRBJ2-5; 7 nucleotides agree with TRBD1. Judging by the DNA end, TRBJ2-7 fits better; the J call may be wrong. From germline, CDR1 is MGHRA and CDR2 YSYEKL. The CDR3 is 14 residues long. The CDR3 nucleotides read TGCGCCAGCAGCCTCCGGACAGGAGTCCCCGAGCAGTACTTC. Protein: CASSLRTGVPEQYF.

This chain links TRBV5-6 with TRBJ1-6, with D hard to call. Between the trimmed V and J ends, which lost 4 bases and 9 bases, there was a span of 14 bases. Germline V CDR1 and CDR2: SGHDT, YYEEEE. The length of the CDR3 is 14 residues. The CDR3 loop is CASSPGGIGSPLHF. The CDR3, as DNA: TGTGCCAGCAGCCCTGGAGGGATCGGTTCACCCCTCCACTTT.

This rearrangement joins TRBV6-1 to TRBJ2-1, with TRBD2 matching over 11 bases. Looked up from germline, CDR1 is MNHNS and CDR2 is SASEGT. The V segment lost 4 bases and the J segment 8 bases; nucleotides outside the gene matches: 7. The CDR3 loop spans 15 amino acids. The CDR3 here is CASSVIAGGLYEQFF. CDR3 nucleotide sequence: TGTGCCAGCAGTGTGATAGCGGGGGGGTTATATGAGCAGTTCTTC.